Presented here are 23 T cell receptor beta chains from one specimen sequenced in a study of identical twins (dated by TCRdb to 2016 to 2017). Libraries were constructed by 5' RACE. Instrument used: Illumina HiSeq 2000. In TCRdb, the public reads were trimmed at Q25 with fastp and aligned with MiXCR, with productive beta chains retained. Every distinct CDR3 protein forms one entry, paired with its most common genes and DNA. The sample includes a few hundred thousand distinct CDR3 sequences, with just under 10% observed a single time. The ten largest clonotypes hold 2.5% to 3.5% of the sample. Separately, the same data were catalogued under a study of yellow fever vaccine responses in identical twins.

Material: PBMCs. The receptors come from a woman under 30 in good health.

There are a few counts of this clonotype. For the CDR3, the DNA is TGTGCCAGCAGCCCGCAGGGACAATACTACGAGCAGTACTTC. Protein product: CASSPQGQYYEQYF. V usage is TRBV7-2 and J usage is TRBJ2-7; TRBD1 might be the D (6 bases). Trimming left V 5 bases short and J 3 bases short, with 14 bases between. The CDR3 totals 14 residues. CDR1 is SGHTA, CDR2 FQGNSA, per germline.

This clonotype was detected a few times. The V call is TRBV12-3 or TRBV12-4, the J call TRBJ2-6, with D possibly being TRBD2 (7 bases). Trimming removed 4 bases at V and 0 bases at J, with 16 bases between. CDR3 size: 18 residues. The CDR3, as DNA: TGTGCCAGCAGTTCGCGGGGGATAGGGGGCTCTGGGGCCAACGTCCTGACTTTC. This translates into CASSSRGIGGSGANVLTF.

The chain has TRBV10-3 and TRBJ2-5; 9 positions agree with TRBD1. From germline, CDR1 is ENHRY and CDR2 SYGVKD. Trimming at V came to 6 bases and at J to 3 bases, leaving 5 bases not matched to a gene. This CDR3 region has 14 residues. In DNA, the CDR3 is TGTGCCATCAGCGGGGACAGGGTAAAAGAGACCCAGTACTTC. It specifies CAISGDRVKETQYF.

This clonotype has ten or more counts. This chain connects TRBV6-5 to TRBJ2-5; perhaps D is TRBD1 or TRBD2 (5 bases each). The CDR3 consists of 14 residues. Germline values: CDR1 MNHEY, CDR2 SVGAGI. The V gene lost 4 bases and the J gene lost 1 base, with 10 bases spanning the gap. The CDR3: CASSSGPSQETQYF. The CDR3 DNA follows: TGTGCCAGCAGTTCGGGACCCAGCCAAGAGACCCAGTACTTC.

This clonotype showed up just a few times. The V gene is TRBV11-2, the J gene TRBJ2-3; 11 bases are a match to TRBD2. The ends lost 2 bases at V and 4 bases at J; junction bases unmatched: 14. This CDR3 has 19 amino acids. The V gene's germline CDR1 is SGHAT and CDR2 FQNNGV. For the CDR3, the DNA is TGTGCCAGCAGCTTAATGCTCCCCATTAGCGGGGGGGCCCCAGATACGCAGTATTTT. Its translation: CASSLMLPISGGAPDTQYF.

At least ten counts were recorded for this clonotype. The gene calls are TRBV7-9 and TRBJ2-1; D is ambiguous. The CDR3 has 17 amino acids. Germline V lookup: CDR1 SEHNR, CDR2 FQNEAQ (reference sequence). V gave up 1 base and J gave up 6 bases, with 19 bases separating them. The chain's CDR3 is CASSLGPPIRTVNEQFF. CDR3 nucleotide sequence: TGTGCCAGCAGCTTAGGCCCCCCTATAAGGACCGTCAATGAGCAGTTCTTC.

This clonotype was recorded at least ten times. V and J are TRBV27 and TRBJ2-2; no firm D call. In germline, CDR1 is MNHEY, CDR2 SMNVEV (reference sequence). Trimming removed 8 bases from V and 2 bases from J, with 12 bases in between. This CDR3 has 14 residues. This chain's CDR3 is CASGKGSNTGELFF. The CDR3 bases are TGTGCCAGCGGCAAGGGCTCTAACACCGGGGAGCTGTTTTTT.

The table lists this clonotype with many counts. The chain joins TRBV6-5 to TRBJ2-5, with 12 bases identical to TRBD2. V shed 2 bases, J shed 1 base, and the junction held 5 bases outside the gene matches. Germline V gene data show CDR1 as MNHEY and CDR2 as SVGAGI. This CDR3 contains 17 residues. For the CDR3, the DNA is TGTGCCAGCAGTTACAAGGCTAGCGGGGGGGCCCAAGAGACCCAGTACTTC. This sequence encodes CASSYKASGGAQETQYF.

This clonotype has ten or more counts. The V and J genes are TRBV25-1 and TRBJ2-1; D unclear. The CDR3 extends over 10 amino acids. The V end lost 9 bases, the J end lost 10 bases, and 10 bases lay between the germline ends. The germline V gene encodes CDR1 MGHDK and CDR2 SYGVNS. CDR3 region: CASGVGEQFF. CDR3 in DNA: TGTGCCAGTGGGGTGGGAGAGCAGTTCTTC.

The V and J genes are TRBV2 and TRBJ2-4; 7 bases agree with TRBD2. Germline CDR1 SNHLY, CDR2 FYNNEI. Trimming removed 1 base from V and 16 bases from J; junction bases left unmatched: 13. The CDR3 runs to 14 residues. The CDR3: CASSEEVGGTISYF. CDR3 DNA sequence: TGTGCCAGCAGTGAAGAAGTGGGAGGGACTATCAGCTACTTC.

There are a few counts of this clonotype. V usage is TRBV27 and J usage is TRBJ1-6, with 9 nucleotides matching TRBD1. Germline CDR1 MNHEY, CDR2 SMNVEV (reference sequence). The CDR3 sequence is 15 residues long. After removal of 2 bases from V and 9 bases from J, the junction contained 5 bases not matched to a gene. CDR3 coding DNA: TGTGCCAGCAGTTTAGTAGGACAGGGGATTTCACCCCTCCACTTT. Protein: CASSLVGQGISPLHF.

This clonotype was observed at least ten times. V usage is TRBV6-1 and J usage is TRBJ2-5; 8 bases match TRBD1. The CDR3 consists of 13 residues. Germline loops: CDR1 MNHNS, CDR2 SASEGT. The trim removed 6 bases at V and 4 bases at J, leaving 4 bases unmatched. CDR3 sequence (DNA): TGTGCCAGCAGACACAGGGGGATAGAGACCCAGTACTTC. Protein product: CASRHRGIETQYF.

In this sample, this clonotype turned up a few times. V usage is TRBV20-1 and J usage is TRBJ2-7; possible D gene TRBD1, 7 bases. V was trimmed by 4 bases and J by 7 bases, leaving 26 bases between them. The CDR3 covers 16 residues. Germline V lookup: CDR1 DFQATT, CDR2 SNEGSKA (reference sequence). CDR3 amino acids: CSATTTPQYPGGEQYF. CDR3 DNA sequence: TGCAGTGCTACTACCACGCCCCAGTACCCAGGGGGGGAGCAGTACTTC.

The chain's CDR3 is CSAVDRDRVYNEQFF. The CDR3 DNA sequence: TGCAGTGCTGTAGACCGGGACAGAGTCTACAATGAGCAGTTCTTC. The chain is built from TRBV20-1 and TRBJ2-1; 7 bases map to TRBD1. Losses at the gene ends were 5 bases for V and 3 bases for J; bases not matched to a gene: 10. The CDR3 sequence is 15 residues long. Looked up from germline, CDR1 is DFQATT and CDR2 is SNEGSKA (reference sequence).

This clonotype was seen only a few times. This chain connects TRBV14 to TRBJ2-1; TRBD2 matches 12 bases. Germline V gene lookup returns CDR1 SGHDN and CDR2 FVKESK. There are 21 residues in the CDR3. With V trimmed by 1 base and J by 7 bases, 20 bases remained unmatched. CDR3 in amino acids: CASSQGRTSGKSNGWGNEQFF. The CDR3 bases are TGTGCCAGCAGCCAAGGGAGGACTAGCGGGAAGTCTAACGGCTGGGGGAATGAGCAGTTCTTC. Looking up the rest from reference TRBV14 and TRBJ2-1 gives the full variable domain: EAGVTQFPSHSVIEKGQTVTLRCDPISGHDNLYWYRRVMGKEIKFLLHFVKESKQDESGMPNNRFLAERTGGTYSTLKVQPAELEDSGVYFCASSQGRTSGKSNGWGNEQFFGPGTRLTVL.

V is TRBV29-1 and J is TRBJ1-2, with D hard to call. Trimming left V 4 bases short and J 2 bases short, with 8 bases between. From germline, CDR1 is SQVTM and CDR2 ANQGSEA. This CDR3 spans 12 amino acids. The CDR3 sequence is CSVVPLNYGYTF. In DNA, the CDR3 is TGCAGCGTTGTCCCACTAAACTATGGCTACACCTTC.

This clonotype was counted ten times or more. This chain uses TRBV12-3 or TRBV12-4 with TRBJ1-1; TRBD1 is a possible D gene (5 bases). V was clipped by 7 bases and J by 3 bases, with 9 bases between them. The CDR3 covers 12 residues. The CDR3 coding sequence is TGTGCCAGCAACGGGGACGACACTGAAGCTTTCTTT. Protein: CASNGDDTEAFF.

In this sample, this clonotype turned up many times. This chain links TRBV12-3 or TRBV12-4 with TRBJ2-3; tentative D call: TRBD1 (6 bases). Trimming left V 6 bases short and J 6 bases short, with 13 bases between. The CDR3 covers 13 residues. CDR3 sequence (DNA): TGTGCCAGCAGCGCCTACAGGGTGGATACGCAGTATTTT. This sequence encodes CASSAYRVDTQYF.

The CDR3 DNA sequence: TGTGCCACCAGCAGATCAAGAGGGGCAGACTACGAGCAGTACTTC. Its translation is CATSRSRGADYEQYF. The chain uses TRBV15 and TRBJ2-7; D tentatively fits TRBD1 or TRBD2 (5 bases each). The ends were cut back, 2 bases at V and 3 bases at J, with 14 bases in the middle. The CDR3 has 15 amino acids. Germline V gives CDR1 LNHNV, CDR2 YYDKDF (reference sequence).

This clonotype was counted only a few times. The chain joins TRBV5-6 to TRBJ2-1; tentative D call: TRBD2 (5 bases). This CDR3 comprises 12 residues. Germline V gives CDR1 SGHDT, CDR2 YYEEEE. Between the trimmed V and J ends, which lost 4 bases and 9 bases, there was a span of 11 bases. In DNA, the CDR3 is TGTGCCAGCAGCCTTAGCGTTGGTGAGCAGTTCTTC. This sequence encodes CASSLSVGEQFF.

The rearrangement joins TRBV28 to TRBJ2-5; no clear D gene. V lost 2 bases to trimming and J lost 6 bases, with 13 bases between them. The germline CDR1 and CDR2 sequences are MDHEN and SYDVKM. CDR3 size: 14 residues. The DNA of the CDR3 is TGTGCCAGCAGTTTAGGCCAGAGCAAACAGACCCAGTACTTC. Translation gives CASSLGQSKQTQYF.

This chain links TRBV5-1 with TRBJ1-4, with no clear D. The germline CDR1 and CDR2 sequences are SGHRS and YFSETQ. Trimming stripped 4 bases from V and 2 bases from J, with 12 bases between. This CDR3 comprises 15 residues. The CDR3 reads CASSLQPLTNEKLFF. DNA of the CDR3: TGCGCCAGCAGCCTCCAGCCTTTGACTAATGAAAAACTGTTTTTT.

The table lists this clonotype with many counts. The rearrangement uses TRBV20-1 and TRBJ2-7, with a tentative D call TRBD2 (6 bases). Germline V gene sequence: CDR1 DFQATT, CDR2 SNEGSKA (reference sequence). Trimming shortened V by 3 bases and J by 3 bases, and 6 bases separated the two germline ends. This CDR3 has 11 amino acids. The CDR3 DNA sequence: TGCAGTGCTAGTAGCGGCTACGAGCAGTACTTC. It encodes CSASSGYEQYF.